The clone carrying this T cell receptor beta chain came up a few times. Its specificity is unknown. The data originate from a study of T cell responses to AZD1222 COVID-19 vaccine. Overall study: Pooled together were second doses at about 4 or about 12 weeks. Study conclusions and caveats: Repertoire samples came only from after the peak T cell response.

V lost 5 bases, J lost 3 bases, and 6 bases stayed unmatched. This CDR3 comprises 15 residues. CDR1 is SEHNR and CDR2 is FQNEAQ in the germline V gene (reference sequence). The data were produced by immunoSEQ multiplex PCR, yet TCRdb's version contains in-frame clones alone and is incomplete. The table lists approximately 120,000 clones, about nine tenths of them singletons, with 7.2% in the top ten. Here the sequenced sample was peripheral blood, taken on day 0 of AZD1222 vaccination. V is TRBV7-9 and J is TRBJ2-7; 11 bases map to TRBD1. This TCR was sampled from an adult in good health. The CDR3 reads CASSPRGQGVYEQYF. The DNA for the CDR3 is TGTGCCAGCAGCCCCAGGGGACAGGGGGTCTACGAGCAGTACTTC.